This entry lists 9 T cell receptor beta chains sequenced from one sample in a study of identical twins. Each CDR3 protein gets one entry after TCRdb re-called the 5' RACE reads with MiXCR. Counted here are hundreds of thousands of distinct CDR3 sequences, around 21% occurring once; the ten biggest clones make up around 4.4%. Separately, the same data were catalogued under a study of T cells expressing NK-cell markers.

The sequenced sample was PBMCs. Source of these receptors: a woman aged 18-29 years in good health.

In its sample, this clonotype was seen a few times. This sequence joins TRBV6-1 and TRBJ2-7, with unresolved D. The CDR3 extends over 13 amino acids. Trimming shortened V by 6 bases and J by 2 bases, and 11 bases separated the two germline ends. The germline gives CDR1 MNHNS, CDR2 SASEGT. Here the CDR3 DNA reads TGTGCCAGCAGGGCTACTAATACCTACGAGCAGTACTTC. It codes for CASRATNTYEQYF.

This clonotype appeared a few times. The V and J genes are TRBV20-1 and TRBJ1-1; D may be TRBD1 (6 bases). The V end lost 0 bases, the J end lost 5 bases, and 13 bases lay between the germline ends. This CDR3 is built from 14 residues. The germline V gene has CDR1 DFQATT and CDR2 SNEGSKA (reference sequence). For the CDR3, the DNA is TGCAGTGCTAGAGACCGCAGGGGAGGGACTGAAGCTTTCTTT. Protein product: CSARDRRGGTEAFF.

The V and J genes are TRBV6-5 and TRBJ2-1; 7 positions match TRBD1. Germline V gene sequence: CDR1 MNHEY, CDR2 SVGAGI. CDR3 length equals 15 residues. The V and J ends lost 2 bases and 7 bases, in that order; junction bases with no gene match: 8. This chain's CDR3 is CASSYRDSFLNEQFF. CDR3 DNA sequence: TGTGCCAGCAGTTACCGGGACAGTTTTTTGAATGAGCAGTTCTTC.

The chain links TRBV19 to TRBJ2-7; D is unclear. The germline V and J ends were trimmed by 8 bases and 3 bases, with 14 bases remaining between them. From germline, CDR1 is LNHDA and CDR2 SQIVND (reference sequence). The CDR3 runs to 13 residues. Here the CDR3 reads CASAPFRGYEQYF. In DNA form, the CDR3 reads TGTGCCAGTGCCCCTTTCCGCGGCTACGAGCAGTACTTC.

CDR3 sequence reads: CASSLVSGRAYEQFF. CDR3 bases: TGTGCCAGCAGCTTAGTTAGCGGGAGGGCCTATGAGCAGTTCTTC. The rearrangement uses TRBV7-9 and TRBJ2-1, with 11 bases fitting TRBD2. Unmatched junction bases numbered 4, after V lost 1 base and J lost 8 bases. The CDR3 spans 15 residues. Germline V gene lookup returns CDR1 SEHNR and CDR2 FQNEAQ (reference sequence).

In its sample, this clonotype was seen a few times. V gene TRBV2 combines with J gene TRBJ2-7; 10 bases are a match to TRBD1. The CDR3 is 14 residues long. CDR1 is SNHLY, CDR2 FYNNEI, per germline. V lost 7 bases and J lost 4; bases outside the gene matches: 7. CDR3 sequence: CASIIGTGAYEQYF. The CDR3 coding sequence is TGTGCCAGCATTATAGGGACAGGGGCGTACGAGCAGTACTTC.

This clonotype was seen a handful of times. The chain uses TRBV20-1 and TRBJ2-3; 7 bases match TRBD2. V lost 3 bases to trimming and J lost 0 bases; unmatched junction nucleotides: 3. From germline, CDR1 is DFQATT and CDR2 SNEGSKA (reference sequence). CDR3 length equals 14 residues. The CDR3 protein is CSARPAGSTDTQYF. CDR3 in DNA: TGCAGTGCTAGGCCAGCGGGAAGCACAGATACGCAGTATTTT.

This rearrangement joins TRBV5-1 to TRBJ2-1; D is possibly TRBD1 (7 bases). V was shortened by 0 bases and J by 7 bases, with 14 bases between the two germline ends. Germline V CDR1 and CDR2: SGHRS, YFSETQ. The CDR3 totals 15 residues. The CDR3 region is CASSLGQGGPNEQFF. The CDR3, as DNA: TGCGCCAGCAGCTTGGGGCAGGGGGGTCCTAATGAGCAGTTCTTC.

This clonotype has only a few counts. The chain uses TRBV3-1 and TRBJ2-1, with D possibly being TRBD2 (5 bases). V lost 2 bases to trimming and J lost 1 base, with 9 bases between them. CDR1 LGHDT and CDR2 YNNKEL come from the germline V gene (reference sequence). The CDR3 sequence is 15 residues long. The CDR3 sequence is CASSQSLASYNEQFF. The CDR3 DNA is TGTGCCAGCAGCCAATCCCTAGCTTCCTACAATGAGCAGTTCTTC.